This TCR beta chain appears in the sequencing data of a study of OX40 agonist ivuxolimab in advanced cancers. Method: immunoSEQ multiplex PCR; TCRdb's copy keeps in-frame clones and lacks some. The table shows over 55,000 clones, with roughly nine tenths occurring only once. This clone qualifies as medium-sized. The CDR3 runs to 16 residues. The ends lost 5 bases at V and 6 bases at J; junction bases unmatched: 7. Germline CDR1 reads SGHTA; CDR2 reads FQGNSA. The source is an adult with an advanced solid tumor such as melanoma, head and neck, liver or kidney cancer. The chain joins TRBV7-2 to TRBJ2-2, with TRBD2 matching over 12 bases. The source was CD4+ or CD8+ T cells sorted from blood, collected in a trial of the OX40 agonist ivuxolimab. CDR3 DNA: TGTGCCAGCAGCCCCCGACTAGCGGGAGACTCCGGGGAGCTGTTTTTT. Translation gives CASSPRLAGDSGELFF.